The 13 T cell receptor beta chains below all came from one sample that was sequenced in a study of blood T cell repertoires in COVID-19. Clones were read by immunoSEQ multiplex PCR, and TCRdb kept only the in-frame ones, dropping some. The sample records 200,000 to 250,000 clones, more than 85% being singletons. Sample: peripheral blood. Source of these receptors: a woman aged 50 to 60 with COVID-19, enrolled during active disease.

The rearrangement links TRBV2 to TRBJ1-5, with 8 bases aligning to TRBD1. Germline loops: CDR1 SNHLY, CDR2 FYNNEI. This CDR3 contains 14 residues. V was clipped by 4 bases and J by 7 bases; unmatched bases: 6. The CDR3 DNA reads TGTGCCAGCAGTGTCGTGACAGGGGACCAGCCCCAGCATTTT. It is translated as CASSVVTGDQPQHF.

This chain links TRBV4-3 with TRBJ2-3, with 11 bases fitting TRBD1. The CDR3 extends over 15 amino acids. V lost 3 bases and J lost 4; bases outside the gene matches: 3. Germline V gene lookup returns CDR1 LGHNA and CDR2 YSLEER. DNA for the CDR3: TGCGCCAGCAGCCAGGGGGACAGGGGGGCAGATACGCAGTATTTT. Its translation: CASSQGDRGADTQYF.

This rearrangement joins TRBV2 to TRBJ2-1; D is possibly TRBD2 (6 bases). Germline V lookup: CDR1 SNHLY, CDR2 FYNNEI. Trimming stripped 7 bases from V and 4 bases from J, with 11 bases between. The CDR3 sequence is 13 residues long. The CDR3 here is CASTWAGYNEQFF. For the CDR3, the DNA is TGTGCCAGCACATGGGCGGGATACAATGAGCAGTTCTTC.

V usage is TRBV5-4 and J usage is TRBJ1-1, with D possibly matching TRBD1 (5 bases). Trimming shortened V by 3 bases and J by 3 bases, and 9 bases separated the two germline ends. The germline V gene encodes CDR1 SGHNT and CDR2 YYREEE (reference sequence). The CDR3 has 13 amino acids. The CDR3 nucleotides are TGTGCCAGCAGCTCAGGGCGAGACACTGAAGCTTTCTTT. This gives the protein CASSSGRDTEAFF.

The rearrangement joins TRBV24-1 to TRBJ2-3; unclear D gene. The CDR3 is 13 residues long. Germline CDR1 and CDR2: KGHDR and SFDVKD. V was clipped by 4 bases and J by 4 bases, with 8 bases between them. Here the CDR3 DNA reads TGTGCCACCAGTGACCCCGACTCAGATACGCAGTATTTT. Protein product: CATSDPDSDTQYF.

This clone has a single count. This rearrangement joins TRBV10-2 to TRBJ1-1, with TRBD1 as a possible D gene (5 bases). Germline V lookup: CDR1 WSHSY, CDR2 SAAADI. V gave up 8 bases and J gave up 10 bases, with 23 bases separating them. This CDR3 is 14 amino acids long. As DNA, the CDR3 is TGCGCCAGCGGGGGAGGACTCCCCGGAGAGATAGCTTTCTTT. This sequence encodes CASGGGLPGEIAFF.

This sequence joins TRBV15 and TRBJ1-2; no firm D call. Germline CDR1 reads LNHNV; CDR2 reads YYDKDF (reference sequence). The V and J ends lost 0 bases and 8 bases respectively, with 10 bases between them. The CDR3 is made up of 13 amino acids. CDR3 nucleotide sequence: TGTGCCACCAGCAGAGATTTCGGTAGCGGCTACACCTTC. Protein sequence: CATSRDFGSGYTF.

This chain links TRBV6-5 with TRBJ2-1; tentative D call: TRBD1 (6 bases). Trimming removed 4 bases at V and 1 base at J, with 14 bases between. The CDR3 sequence is 16 residues long. Germline CDR1 MNHEY, CDR2 SVGAGI. CDR3 region: CASSSGVRTSYNEQFF. DNA of the CDR3: TGTGCCAGCAGTTCAGGGGTCCGTACTTCCTACAATGAGCAGTTCTTC.

The chain uses TRBV28 and TRBJ2-3; D perhaps matches TRBD1 (5 bases). The CDR3 covers 14 residues. The V and J ends lost 1 base and 5 bases respectively, with 10 bases between them. Germline V gives CDR1 MDHEN, CDR2 SYDVKM. The CDR3 nucleotides are TGTGCCAGCAGTTTATTAATAGGGGTAGATACGCAGTATTTT. Its translation: CASSLLIGVDTQYF.

The chain has TRBV7-7 and TRBJ2-3; 10 nucleotides line up with TRBD1. V dropped 5 bases and J dropped 2; count of bases not matched to a gene: 4. The germline gives CDR1 SSHAT, CDR2 FNYEAQ (reference sequence). The CDR3 loop spans 15 amino acids. The CDR3: CASSMGQGNTDTQYF. DNA of the CDR3: TGTGCCAGCAGCATGGGACAGGGGAACACAGATACGCAGTATTTT.

This clone was seen just once. This chain uses TRBV6-4 with TRBJ2-1; TRBD2 matches 7 bases. The J segment lost 6 bases and the V segment lost 0 bases, leaving 2 bases of the junction unmatched. Germline loops: CDR1 MRHNA, CDR2 SNTAGT. The CDR3 covers 14 residues. The DNA of the CDR3 is TGTGCCAGCAGTGACTCGGGACTACCCAATGAGCAGTTCTTC. Amino acid sequence: CASSDSGLPNEQFF.

The genes are TRBV19 and TRBJ1-1; unclear D gene. The germline V and J ends were trimmed by 3 bases and 1 base, with 12 bases remaining between them. This CDR3 contains 15 residues. Germline assignment: CDR1 LNHDA and CDR2 SQIVND (reference sequence). The CDR3 spells CASSIRGKSNTEAFF. CDR3 nucleotide sequence: TGTGCCAGTAGTATTCGGGGAAAATCGAACACTGAAGCTTTCTTT.

This chain connects TRBV13 to TRBJ2-3, with 9 bases identical to TRBD2. The CDR3 extends over 18 amino acids. The junction had 12 bases not matched to a gene; V was cut back by 2 bases and J by 3 bases. Germline V gene lookup returns CDR1 PRHDT and CDR2 FYEKMQ (reference sequence). CDR3 nucleotides: TGTGCCAGCAGCTTATTATCCTATAATAGCGGGGGAACAGATACGCAGTATTTT. This gives the protein CASSLLSYNSGGTDTQYF.